What follows are 15 T cell receptor beta chains derived from one specimen sequenced in a study of T cells in Graves' hyperthyroidism and ophthalmopathy. Using RNA transcripts as the source, TCR beta CDR3 regions were amplified. Primed by the HTBI set, a first-round RT-PCR was run on the TCR CDR3. Each CDR3 protein gets one entry after TCRdb re-called the multiplex PCR reads with MiXCR. The data show about 840,000 distinct CDR3 sequences, around 39% seen once. Input material: blood. Every receptor here comes from a man aged 18 to 30 with Graves' hyperthyroidism.

This clonotype was detected ten times or more. This chain uses TRBV6-1 with TRBJ1-4, with D perhaps TRBD1 (5 bases). The germline V gene has CDR1 MNHNS and CDR2 SASEGT. The V end lost 2 bases, the J end lost 6 bases, and 10 bases lay between the germline ends. This CDR3 contains 14 residues. The CDR3 DNA is TGTGCCAGCAGTGAACGACAGAAGGATGAAAAACTGTTTTTT. It is translated as CASSERQKDEKLFF.

The chain joins TRBV27 to TRBJ1-5; no reliable D call. The CDR3 covers 12 residues. V shed 3 bases and J shed 8 bases, with 8 bases lying between them. Germline V gene data show CDR1 as MNHEY and CDR2 as SMNVEV (reference sequence). CDR3 amino acids: CASSFLGEPQHF. The DNA for the CDR3 is TGTGCCAGCAGTTTTTTGGGTGAGCCCCAGCATTTT.

This clonotype has more than one count but fewer than ten. J is TRBJ1-5 and V is TRBV7-2, with 7 bases fitting TRBD1. Germline CDR1 SGHTA, CDR2 FQGNSA. The CDR3 spans 16 residues. The trim removed 2 bases at V and 3 bases at J, leaving 7 bases unmatched. The CDR3, as DNA: TGTGCCAGCAGCTTAACTCGGGGACAGCTCAATCAGCCCCAGCATTTT. Translating gives CASSLTRGQLNQPQHF.

This clonotype was detected ten times or more. This chain uses TRBV7-9 with TRBJ1-4; no clear D. Looked up from germline, CDR1 is SEHNR and CDR2 is FQNEAQ (reference sequence). Between the trimmed V and J ends, which lost 5 bases and 7 bases, there was a span of 8 bases. The CDR3 runs to 12 residues. In DNA, the CDR3 is TGTGCCAGCAGCCCGGGGAGTGAAAAACTGTTTTTT. As protein: CASSPGSEKLFF.

CDR3 coding DNA: TGTGCCAGCAGTTCGACCGGGCAGGGGAGCGCTGGCAATCAGCCCCAGCATTTT. Protein product: CASSSTGQGSAGNQPQHF. This chain links TRBV7-2 with TRBJ1-5, with D possibly TRBD1 on 6 matching bases. This CDR3 is built from 18 residues. The V gene lost 6 bases and the J gene lost 2 bases, with 23 bases spanning the gap. Germline values: CDR1 SGHTA, CDR2 FQGNSA.

The rearrangement links TRBV4-3 to TRBJ1-6, with TRBD1 as a possible D gene (6 bases). From germline, CDR1 is LGHNA and CDR2 YSLEER. V was cut by 4 bases and J by 6 bases, with 16 bases left in between. The CDR3 consists of 16 residues. CDR3 amino acids: CASSRRTEQTNSPLHF. DNA for the CDR3: TGCGCCAGCAGCCGAAGGACAGAACAGACTAATTCACCCCTCCACTTT.

This clonotype was observed at least ten times. J is TRBJ2-5 and V is TRBV11-2; D tentatively fits TRBD1 or TRBD2 (5 bases each). The ends were cut back, 1 base at V and 2 bases at J, with 11 bases in the middle. This CDR3 region has 15 residues. The germline gives CDR1 SGHAT, CDR2 FQNNGV. CDR3 in amino acids: CASSLVAGTQETQYF. CDR3 DNA sequence: TGTGCCAGCAGCTTAGTGGCAGGGACGCAAGAGACCCAGTACTTC.

This clonotype was counted only a few times. V and J are TRBV4-1 and TRBJ1-2; a possible D gene is TRBD1 (5 bases). This CDR3 has 16 residues. The germline V gene has CDR1 MGHRA and CDR2 YSYEKL. The germline V and J ends were trimmed by 7 bases and 3 bases, with 21 bases remaining between them. The CDR3 DNA follows: TGCGCCAGCACCCCAAGATGGGGGGGAGGGGACTATGGCTACACCTTC. This codes for CASTPRWGGGDYGYTF.

The gene calls are TRBV29-1 and TRBJ2-6; 7 bases match TRBD1. Germline V gives CDR1 SQVTM, CDR2 ANQGSEA. This CDR3 has 13 amino acids. Unmatched junction bases numbered 6, after V lost 8 bases and J lost 5 bases. The CDR3 region has the DNA TGCAGCCAGGGACAGCCCTGGGCCAACGTCCTGACTTTC. Its protein is CSQGQPWANVLTF.

As regards this clonotype: A much larger clonotype is one base distant, so this may be a read error. The chain recombines TRBV20-1 with TRBJ1-2, with 8 nucleotides matching TRBD1. This CDR3 is built from 12 residues. The germline V gene has CDR1 DFQATT and CDR2 SNEGSKA (reference sequence). Germline trimming cut 1 base from V and 6 bases from J; bases unmatched to any gene: 1. The CDR3 protein is CSARVGQDGYTF. CDR3 sequence (DNA): TGCAGTGCTAGAGTGGGACAGGATGGCTACACCTTC.

This clonotype was found many times. This rearrangement joins TRBV20-1 to TRBJ1-4; D ambiguous. CDR3 length: 11 residues. The V gene's germline CDR1 is DFQATT and CDR2 SNEGSKA (reference sequence). The V end lost 5 bases, the J end lost 12 bases, and 13 bases lay between the germline ends. As DNA, the CDR3 is TGCAGTGCTGGGGAGGCCGGGGAACTGTTTTTT. This translates into CSAGEAGELFF.

This clonotype appeared once. This chain links TRBV15 with TRBJ2-5; weak D call: TRBD1 (6 bases). The CDR3 contains 16 residues. With 1 base removed from V and 0 bases from J, the gap between germline ends came to 12 bases. CDR1 and CDR2 (germline): LNHNV, YYDKDF (reference sequence). CDR3 sequence (DNA): TGTGCCACCAGCAGAGTAGCAGGGGTGGACCAAGAGACCCAGTACTTC. This codes for CATSRVAGVDQETQYF.

This clonotype was observed a handful of times. The J gene is TRBJ2-7, the V gene TRBV7-9; TRBD2 aligns across 8 bases. The germline gives CDR1 SEHNR, CDR2 FQNEAQ (reference sequence). The CDR3 is 14 amino acids. V was pared by 3 bases and J by 2 bases, with 3 bases of the junction left unmatched. CDR3 DNA: TGTGCCAGCAGCTTCCCGGGAGGGCCCTACGAGCAGTACTTC. It codes for CASSFPGGPYEQYF.

This clonotype was seen repeatedly, ten times or more. This sequence joins TRBV12-3 or TRBV12-4 and TRBJ1-2; no definite D call. CDR3 length equals 13 residues. Trimming left V 6 bases short and J 6 bases short, with 14 bases between. Here the CDR3 reads CASSLGRRNGYTF. For the CDR3, the DNA is TGTGCCAGCAGCCTAGGACGGCGGAATGGCTACACCTTC.

The chain combines TRBV5-1 with TRBJ1-6, with a weak D call TRBD1 (6 bases). The germline CDR1 and CDR2 sequences are SGHRS and YFSETQ. This CDR3 contains 17 residues. The V end was cut by 4 bases, the J end by 0 bases, with 14 bases between. CDR3 nucleotide sequence: TGCGCCAGCAGCCCCGGACAGTTGAGCTCCTATAATTCACCCCTCCACTTT. Translating gives CASSPGQLSSYNSPLHF. The variable domain in full, completed from reference TRBV5-1 and TRBJ1-6, reads KAGVTQTPRYLIKTRGQQVTLSCSPISGHRSVSWYQQTPGQGLQFLFEYFSETQRNKGNFPGRFSGRQFSNSRSEMNVSTLELGDSALYLCASSPGQLSSYNSPLHFGNGTRLTVT.